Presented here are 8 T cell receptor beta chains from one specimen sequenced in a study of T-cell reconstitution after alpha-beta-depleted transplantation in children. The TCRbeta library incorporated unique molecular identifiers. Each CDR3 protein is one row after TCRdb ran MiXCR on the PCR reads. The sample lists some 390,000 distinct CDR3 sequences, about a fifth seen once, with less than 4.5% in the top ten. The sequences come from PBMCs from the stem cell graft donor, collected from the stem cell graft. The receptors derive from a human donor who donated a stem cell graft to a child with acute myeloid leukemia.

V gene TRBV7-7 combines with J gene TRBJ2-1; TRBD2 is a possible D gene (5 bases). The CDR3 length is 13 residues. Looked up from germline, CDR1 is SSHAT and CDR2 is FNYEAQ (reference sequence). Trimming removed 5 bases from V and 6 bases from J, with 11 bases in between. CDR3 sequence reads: CASSPKSGNEQFF. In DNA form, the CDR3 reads TGTGCCAGCAGCCCCAAAAGCGGCAATGAGCAGTTCTTC.

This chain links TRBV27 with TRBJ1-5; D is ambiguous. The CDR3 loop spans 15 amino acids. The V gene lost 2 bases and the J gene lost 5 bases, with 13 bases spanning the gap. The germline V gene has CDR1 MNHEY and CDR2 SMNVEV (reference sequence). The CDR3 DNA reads TGTGCCAGCAGTTTAGAAGGTACCGGCGATCAGCCCCAGCATTTT. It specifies CASSLEGTGDQPQHF.

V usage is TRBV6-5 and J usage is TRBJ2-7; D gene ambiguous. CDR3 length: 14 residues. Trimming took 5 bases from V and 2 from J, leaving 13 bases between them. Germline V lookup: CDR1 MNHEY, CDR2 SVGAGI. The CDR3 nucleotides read TGTGCCAGCAGTCACGTGCAGGTACCCTACGAGCAGTACTTC. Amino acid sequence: CASSHVQVPYEQYF.

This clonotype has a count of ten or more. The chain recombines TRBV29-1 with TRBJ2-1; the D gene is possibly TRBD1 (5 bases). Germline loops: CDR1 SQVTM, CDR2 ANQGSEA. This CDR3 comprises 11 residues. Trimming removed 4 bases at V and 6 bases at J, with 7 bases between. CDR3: CSVVGANEQFF. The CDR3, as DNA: TGCAGCGTTGTAGGGGCCAATGAGCAGTTCTTC.

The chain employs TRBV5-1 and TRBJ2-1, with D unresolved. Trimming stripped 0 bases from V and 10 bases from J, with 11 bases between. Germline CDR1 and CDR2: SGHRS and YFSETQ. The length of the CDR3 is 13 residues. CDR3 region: CASSLDPSLEQFF. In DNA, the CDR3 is TGCGCCAGCAGCTTGGACCCCTCACTAGAGCAGTTCTTC. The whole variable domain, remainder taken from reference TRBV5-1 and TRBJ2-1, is KAGVTQTPRYLIKTRGQQVTLSCSPISGHRSVSWYQQTPGQGLQFLFEYFSETQRNKGNFPGRFSGRQFSNSRSEMNVSTLELGDSALYLCASSLDPSLEQFFGPGTRLTVL.

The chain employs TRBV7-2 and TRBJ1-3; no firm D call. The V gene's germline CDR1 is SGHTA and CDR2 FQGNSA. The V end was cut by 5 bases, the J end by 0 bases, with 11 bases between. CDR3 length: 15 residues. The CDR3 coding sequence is TGTGCCAGCAGCACCCGACACCGCTCTGGAAACACCATATATTTT. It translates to CASSTRHRSGNTIYF.

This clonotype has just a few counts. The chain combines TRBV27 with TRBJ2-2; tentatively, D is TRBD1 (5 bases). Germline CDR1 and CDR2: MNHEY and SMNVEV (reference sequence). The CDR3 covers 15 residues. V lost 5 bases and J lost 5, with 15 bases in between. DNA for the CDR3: TGTGCCAGCAGTACCAGGGCCCGAAGGACCGGGGAGCTGTTTTTT. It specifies CASSTRARRTGELFF.

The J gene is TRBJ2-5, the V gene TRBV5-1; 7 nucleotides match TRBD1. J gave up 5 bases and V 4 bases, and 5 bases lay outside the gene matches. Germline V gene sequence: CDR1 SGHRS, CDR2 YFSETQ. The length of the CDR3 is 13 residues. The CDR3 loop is CASSLTGRETQYF. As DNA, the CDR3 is TGCGCCAGCAGCCTGACAGGGCGGGAGACCCAGTACTTC. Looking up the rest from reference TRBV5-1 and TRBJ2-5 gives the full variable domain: KAGVTQTPRYLIKTRGQQVTLSCSPISGHRSVSWYQQTPGQGLQFLFEYFSETQRNKGNFPGRFSGRQFSNSRSEMNVSTLELGDSALYLCASSLTGRETQYFGPGTRLLVL.